Listed here is a single TCR beta chain. This clonotype has ten or more counts. This clone's antigen is unknown. No base-level quality is on record; no much larger clone is a single base apart. The CDR3 has 15 amino acids, counting the end cysteine and phenylalanine. The entry retains the CDR3 DNA only, 45 bases that are in frame from base 1. Sequences MDHEN (CDR1) and SYDVKM (CDR2) are obtained from the germline V gene. V lost 6 bases and J lost 3 bases, and the count of bases not matched to a germline gene is 8. Library preparation was by PCR. TCRdb lists the instrument as Illumina HiSeq 2500. Molecular barcoding was employed in the preparation of TCR libraries, with unique molecular identifiers being used to normalize TCRbeta repertoire quantification. Starting from the raw public reads, TCRdb applied fastp trimming at Q25, assembled clones with MiXCR and retained in-frame beta chains. All rows with the same CDR3 protein become a single entry with the most common DNA and genes. The sample records approximately 300,000 distinct CDR3 sequences, over 9.5% of which are singletons. The ten largest account for 7% to 9.5% of the sample.

The sample's treatment or condition label, in plain terms: allogeneic hematopoietic cell transplantation with graft depleted of TCRalphabeta T cells and CD19 B cells. The children who served as transplant recipients had been given grafts of TCRalphabeta/CD19-depleted allogeneic hematopoietic cells. The record originates from a study of T-cell reconstitution after alpha-beta-depleted transplantation in children (dated by TCRdb to the mid-2010s). Background on the whole study: The study quantitatively tracked T-cell immune reconstitution after TCRalphabeta/CD19-depleted allogeneic hematopoietic cell transplantation in children using TCR repertoire profiling.

Here is what the overall study found, with its caveats: The apparently early alphabetaT-cell count recovery about two months after transplant was reportedly dependent on only several hundred rapidly expanded clones derived from non-depleted graft cells. In some patients, the high TCRbeta diversity seen at day 60 was put down to recipient T cells and intrathymic progenitors that had survived conditioning. Hyperexpanded clone frequencies declined over subsequent months; after one year, T-cell counts and TCRbeta diversity were mostly attributed to newly produced T cells.

The source is a boy younger than two with acute myeloid leukemia, due to receive a stem cell transplant. Specimen: PBMCs, collected before TCRalphabeta/CD19-depleted stem cell transplant. The receptor chain draws on TRBV28 and TRBJ1-5; 7 of the junction bases match TRBD1. This receptor carries the CDR3 CASSSDRHDNQPQHF. The DNA sequence follows: TGTGCCAGCAGCTCGGACAGGCATGACAATCAGCCCCAGCATTTT.